A single sample gave rise to the 6 T cell receptor beta chains below, sequenced in a study of T cells after yellow fever vaccination. TCRdb passed the 5' RACE reads through MiXCR, listing each CDR3 protein once. The table has 200,000 to 300,000 distinct CDR3 sequences, approximately 6.3% seen once. The sequenced sample was CD4+ T cells sorted from PBMCs, obtained on the day of the yellow fever booster vaccination. The receptors shown here come from a man aged 25-40 years who received the YFV17D yellow fever vaccine.

This clonotype came up a few times. This chain uses TRBV12-3 or TRBV12-4 with TRBJ2-1; 10 bases are a match to TRBD2. This CDR3 comprises 18 residues. The V segment lost 5 bases and the J segment 4 bases; nucleotides outside the gene matches: 14. CDR3 in amino acids: CASSPWGSGTSAYNEQFF. CDR3 sequence (DNA): TGTGCCAGCAGTCCGTGGGGATCCGGGACTAGCGCGTACAATGAGCAGTTCTTC.

The CDR3 DNA reads as TGTGCCAGCAGCCCGAAGGGGGCGTGGGCTAATGAGCAGTTCTTC. It is translated as CASSPKGAWANEQFF. J is TRBJ2-1 and V is TRBV7-3; 7 nucleotides match TRBD1. Germline V gene lookup returns CDR1 SGHTA and CDR2 FQGTGA. The CDR3 is 15 residues long. Unmatched junction bases numbered 11, after V lost 5 bases and J lost 7 bases.

This clonotype was seen at least ten times. The chain couples TRBV20-1 to TRBJ2-3; TRBD2 agrees at 12 bases. Unmatched junction bases numbered 3, after V lost 3 bases and J lost 5 bases. Germline V lookup: CDR1 DFQATT, CDR2 SNEGSKA (reference sequence). This CDR3 comprises 14 residues. CDR3 amino acids: CSARTSGSKDTQYF. The CDR3 DNA is TGCAGTGCTAGGACTAGCGGGAGTAAAGATACGCAGTATTTT.

This clonotype was seen many times. The rearrangement joins TRBV5-6 to TRBJ2-4; unclear D gene. The germline V gene encodes CDR1 SGHDT and CDR2 YYEEEE. Trimming shortened V by 4 bases and J by 0 bases, and 8 bases separated the two germline ends. The CDR3 loop spans 14 amino acids. Here the CDR3 DNA reads TGTGCCAGCAGCCCGCCGCTAGCCAAAAACATTCAGTACTTC. Its protein product is CASSPPLAKNIQYF.

This clonotype was observed at least ten times. The chain recombines TRBV12-3 or TRBV12-4 with TRBJ2-2; tentatively, D is TRBD1 (5 bases). Trimming took 5 bases from V and 4 from J, leaving 11 bases between them. This CDR3 spans 14 amino acids. The CDR3, as DNA: TGTGCCAGCAGTCGACAGAGTAGCACCGGGGAGCTGTTTTTT. Translated: CASSRQSSTGELFF.

This clonotype was detected many times. The chain carries TRBV2 and TRBJ2-2; D is undetermined. This CDR3 has 17 amino acids. Germline lookup yields CDR1 SNHLY and CDR2 FYNNEI. Trimming left V 7 bases short and J 2 bases short, with 20 bases between. The DNA for the CDR3 is TGTGCCAGCATCGCATTTGGTCCTTCCCATAACACCGGGGAGCTGTTTTTT. Translation gives CASIAFGPSHNTGELFF. Full variable domain (missing parts from reference TRBV2 and TRBJ2-2): EPEVTQTPSHQVTQMGQEVILRCVPISNHLYFYWYRQILGQKVEFLVSFYNNEISEKSEIFDDQFSVERPDGSNFTLKIRSTKLEDSAMYFCASIAFGPSHNTGELFFGEGSRLTVL.